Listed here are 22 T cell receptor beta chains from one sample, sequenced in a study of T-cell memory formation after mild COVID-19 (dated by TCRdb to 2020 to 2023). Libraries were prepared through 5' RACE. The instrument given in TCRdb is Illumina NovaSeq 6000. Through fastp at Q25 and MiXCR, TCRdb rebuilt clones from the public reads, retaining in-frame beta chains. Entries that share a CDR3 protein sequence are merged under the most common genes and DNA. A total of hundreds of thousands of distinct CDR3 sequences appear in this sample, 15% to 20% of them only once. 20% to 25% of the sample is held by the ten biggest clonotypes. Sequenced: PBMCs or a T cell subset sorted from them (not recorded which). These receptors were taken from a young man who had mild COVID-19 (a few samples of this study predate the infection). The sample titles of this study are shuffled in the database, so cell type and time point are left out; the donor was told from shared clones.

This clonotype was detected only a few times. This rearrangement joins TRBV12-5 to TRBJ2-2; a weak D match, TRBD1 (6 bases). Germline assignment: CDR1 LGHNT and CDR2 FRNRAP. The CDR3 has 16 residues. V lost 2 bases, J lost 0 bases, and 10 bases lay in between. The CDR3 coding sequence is TGTGCTAGTGGTTTGCCGGACAGCACGAACACCGGGGAGCTGTTTTTT. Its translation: CASGLPDSTNTGELFF. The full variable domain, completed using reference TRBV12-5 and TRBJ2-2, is DARVTQTPRHKVTEMGQEVTMRCQPILGHNTVFWYRQTMMQGLELLAYFRNRAPLDDSGMPKDRFSAEMPDATLATLKIQPSEPRDSAVYFCASGLPDSTNTGELFFGEGSRLTVL.

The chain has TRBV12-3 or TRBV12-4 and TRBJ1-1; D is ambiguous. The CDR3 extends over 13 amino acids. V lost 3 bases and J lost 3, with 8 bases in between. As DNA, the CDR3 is TGTGCCAGCAGTTTTGGAAGCTACACTGAAGCTTTCTTT. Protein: CASSFGSYTEAFF.

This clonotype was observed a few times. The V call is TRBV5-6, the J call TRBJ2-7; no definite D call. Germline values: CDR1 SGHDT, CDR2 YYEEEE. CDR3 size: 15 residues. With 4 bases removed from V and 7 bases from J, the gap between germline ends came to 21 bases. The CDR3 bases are TGTGCCAGCAGCGGGAACCCGGATCGGTCGTGGGAGCAGTACTTC. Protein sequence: CASSGNPDRSWEQYF.

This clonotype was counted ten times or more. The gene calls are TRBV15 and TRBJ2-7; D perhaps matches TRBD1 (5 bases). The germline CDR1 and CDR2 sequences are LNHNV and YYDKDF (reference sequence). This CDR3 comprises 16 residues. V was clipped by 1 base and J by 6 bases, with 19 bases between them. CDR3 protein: CATSRVMAGRTGEQYF. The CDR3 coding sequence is TGTGCCACCAGCAGAGTAATGGCAGGGCGAACTGGCGAGCAGTACTTC. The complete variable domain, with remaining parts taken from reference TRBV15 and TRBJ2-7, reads DAMVIQNPRYQVTQFGKPVTLSCSQTLNHNVMYWYQQKSSQAPKLLFHYYDKDFNNEADTPDNFQSRRPNTSFCFLDIRSPGLGDTAMYLCATSRVMAGRTGEQYFGPGTRLTVT.

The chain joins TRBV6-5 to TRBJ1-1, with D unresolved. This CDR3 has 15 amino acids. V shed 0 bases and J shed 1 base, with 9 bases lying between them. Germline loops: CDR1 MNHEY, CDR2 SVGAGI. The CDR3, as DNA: TGTGCCAGCAGTTACTCGTCGGTCCCGAACACTGAAGCTTTCTTT. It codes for CASSYSSVPNTEAFF.

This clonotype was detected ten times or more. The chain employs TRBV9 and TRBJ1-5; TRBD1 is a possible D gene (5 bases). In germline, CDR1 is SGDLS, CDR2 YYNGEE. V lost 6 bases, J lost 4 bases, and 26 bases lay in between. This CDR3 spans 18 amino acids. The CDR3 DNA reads TGTGCCAGCACCGAGGTGTACCTGGGTGGGGCCCTTAATCAGCCCCAGCATTTT. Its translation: CASTEVYLGGALNQPQHF.

The CDR3 bases are TGCGCCAGCAGCTGGGGACAAGGCAATCAGCCCCAGCATTTT. This translates into CASSWGQGNQPQHF. J is TRBJ1-5 and V is TRBV5-1, with a weak D call TRBD1 (6 bases). The CDR3 spans 14 residues. Germline values: CDR1 SGHRS, CDR2 YFSETQ. The ends were cut back, 3 bases at V and 2 bases at J, with 9 bases in the middle.

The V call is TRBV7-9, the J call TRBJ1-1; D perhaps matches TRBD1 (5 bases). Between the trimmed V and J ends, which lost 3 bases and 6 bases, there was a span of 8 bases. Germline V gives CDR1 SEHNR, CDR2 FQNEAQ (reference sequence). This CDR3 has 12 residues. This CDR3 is CASSLGGAEAFF. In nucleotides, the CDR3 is TGTGCCAGCAGCTTGGGGGGAGCTGAAGCTTTCTTT.

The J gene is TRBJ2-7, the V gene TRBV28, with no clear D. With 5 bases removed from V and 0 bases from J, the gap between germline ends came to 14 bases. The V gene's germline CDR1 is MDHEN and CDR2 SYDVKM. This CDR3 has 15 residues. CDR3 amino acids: CASSQGHPLSYEQYV. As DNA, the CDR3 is TGTGCCAGCAGTCAAGGGCATCCTCTCTCCTACGAGCAGTACGTC.

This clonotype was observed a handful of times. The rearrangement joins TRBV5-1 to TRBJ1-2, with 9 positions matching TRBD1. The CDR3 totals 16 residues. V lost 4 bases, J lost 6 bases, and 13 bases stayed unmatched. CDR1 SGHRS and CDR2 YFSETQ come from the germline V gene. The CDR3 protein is CASSGSTGQGRNGYTF. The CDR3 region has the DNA TGCGCCAGCAGCGGGAGTACGGGACAGGGAAGGAATGGCTACACCTTC.

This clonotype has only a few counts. The CDR3 DNA reads as TGCAGTGCTGCTTATCTGACAGGGGATGCTTTCTTT. Its protein product is CSAAYLTGDAFF. The chain uses TRBV20-1 and TRBJ1-1, with TRBD1 matching over 8 bases. In germline, CDR1 is DFQATT, CDR2 SNEGSKA (reference sequence). J was trimmed by 11 bases and V by 5 bases; bases with no gene match: 10. The CDR3 contains 12 residues.

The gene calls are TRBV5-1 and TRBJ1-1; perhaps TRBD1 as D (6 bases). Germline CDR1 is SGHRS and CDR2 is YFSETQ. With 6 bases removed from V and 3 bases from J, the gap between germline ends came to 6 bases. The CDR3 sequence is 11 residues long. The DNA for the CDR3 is TGCGCCAGCAAGGGGGACACTGAAGCTTTCTTT. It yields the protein CASKGDTEAFF.

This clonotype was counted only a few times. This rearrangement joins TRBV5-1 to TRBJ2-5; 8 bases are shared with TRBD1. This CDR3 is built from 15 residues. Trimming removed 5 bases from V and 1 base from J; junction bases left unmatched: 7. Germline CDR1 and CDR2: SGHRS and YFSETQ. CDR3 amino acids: CASSGQGVVQETQYF. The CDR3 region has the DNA TGCGCCAGCAGTGGACAGGGAGTCGTCCAAGAGACCCAGTACTTC.

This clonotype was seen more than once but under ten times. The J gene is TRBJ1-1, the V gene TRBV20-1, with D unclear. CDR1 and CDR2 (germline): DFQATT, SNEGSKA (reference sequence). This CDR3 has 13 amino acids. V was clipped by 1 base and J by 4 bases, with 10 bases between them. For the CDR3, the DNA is TGCAGTGCTAGAGGATTCCCCATCACTGAAGCTTTCTTT. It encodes CSARGFPITEAFF.

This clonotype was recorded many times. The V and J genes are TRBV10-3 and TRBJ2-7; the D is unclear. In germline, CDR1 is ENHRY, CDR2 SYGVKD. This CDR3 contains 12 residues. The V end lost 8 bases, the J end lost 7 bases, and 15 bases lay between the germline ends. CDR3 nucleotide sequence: TGTGCCATCGCAGGTGACGCTGGGGAGCAGTACGTC. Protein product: CAIAGDAGEQYV.

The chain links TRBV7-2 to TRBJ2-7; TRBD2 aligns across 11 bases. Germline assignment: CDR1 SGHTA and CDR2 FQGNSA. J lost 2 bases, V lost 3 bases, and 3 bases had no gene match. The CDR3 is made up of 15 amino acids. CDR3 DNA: TGTGCCAGCAGCTTGGGGACTAGCGGAACCTACGAGCAGTACTTC. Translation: CASSLGTSGTYEQYF.

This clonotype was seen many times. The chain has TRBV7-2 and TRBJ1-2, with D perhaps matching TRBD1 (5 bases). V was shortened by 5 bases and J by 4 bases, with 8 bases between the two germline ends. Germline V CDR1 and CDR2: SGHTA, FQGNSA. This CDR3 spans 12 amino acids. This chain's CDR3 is CASSPDTYGYTF. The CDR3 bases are TGTGCCAGCAGCCCGGACACCTATGGCTACACCTTC.

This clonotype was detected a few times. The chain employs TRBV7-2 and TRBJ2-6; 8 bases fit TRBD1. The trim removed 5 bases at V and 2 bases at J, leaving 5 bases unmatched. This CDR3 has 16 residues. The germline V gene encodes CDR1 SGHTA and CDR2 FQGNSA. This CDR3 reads CASSTRTGPGANVLTF. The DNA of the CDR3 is TGTGCCAGCAGCACCCGGACAGGGCCTGGGGCCAACGTCCTGACTTTC.

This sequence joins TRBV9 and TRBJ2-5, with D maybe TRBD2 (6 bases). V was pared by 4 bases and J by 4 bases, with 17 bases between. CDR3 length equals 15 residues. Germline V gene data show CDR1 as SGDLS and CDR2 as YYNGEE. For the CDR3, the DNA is TGTGCCAGCAGCTCACTAGGAGGAGGGATAGAGACCCAGTACTTC. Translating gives CASSSLGGGIETQYF. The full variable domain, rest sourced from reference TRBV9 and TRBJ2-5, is DSGVTQTPKHLITATGQRVTLRCSPRSGDLSVYWYQQSLDQGLQFLIQYYNGEERAKGNILERFSAQQFPDLHSELNLSSLELGDSALYFCASSSLGGGIETQYFGPGTRLLVL.

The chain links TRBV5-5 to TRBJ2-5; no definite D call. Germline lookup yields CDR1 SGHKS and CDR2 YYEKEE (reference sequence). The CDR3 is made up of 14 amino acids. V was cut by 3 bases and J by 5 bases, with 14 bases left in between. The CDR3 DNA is TGTGCCAGCAGCTCCCGGGTGTGGGGTGAGACCCAGTACTTC. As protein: CASSSRVWGETQYF. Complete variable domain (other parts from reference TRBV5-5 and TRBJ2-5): DAGVTQSPTHLIKTRGQQVTLRCSPISGHKSVSWYQQVLGQGPQFIFQYYEKEERGRGNFPDRFSARQFPNYSSELNVNALLLGDSALYLCASSSRVWGETQYFGPGTRLLVL.

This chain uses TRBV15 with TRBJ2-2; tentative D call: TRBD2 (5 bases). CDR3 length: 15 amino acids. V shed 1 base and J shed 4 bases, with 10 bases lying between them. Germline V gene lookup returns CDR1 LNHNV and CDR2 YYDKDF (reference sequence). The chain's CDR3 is CATSRVGGVTGELFF. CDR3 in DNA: TGTGCCACCAGCAGAGTCGGAGGAGTCACCGGGGAGCTGTTTTTT.

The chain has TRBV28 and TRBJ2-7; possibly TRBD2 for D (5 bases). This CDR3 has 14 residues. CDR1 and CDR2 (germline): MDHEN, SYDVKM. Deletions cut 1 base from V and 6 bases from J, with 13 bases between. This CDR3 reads CASSLSGVGFEQYV. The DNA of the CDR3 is TGTGCCAGCAGTTTATCCGGGGTGGGCTTCGAGCAGTACGTC.